This T cell receptor beta chain was captured by sequencing in a study of CD8 T cells in ankylosing spondylitis. The study, taken as a whole, reports: Reportedly, disease-linked clones are significantly enriched in ankylosing spondylitis patients' matched synovial fluid. CD8+ by phenotype, disease-linked clones were relatively rare in peripheral blood. It appeared that ankylosing spondylitis blood was characterized by a TCR beta motif of several highly homologous variants.

This clonotype came up a few times. No antigen is known for it. Each TCR beta library was made by quantitative 5'-RACE that incorporated molecular barcodes. TCRdb independently ran MiXCR on the 5' RACE reads; one entry per CDR3 protein. The table lists 700,000 to 1,000,000 distinct CDR3 sequences, about 12% of them singletons. J lost 4 bases, V lost 4 bases, and 0 bases had no gene match. Germline-derived CDR1 and CDR2 are MNHEY and SVGEGT. This CDR3 region has 12 residues. This chain connects TRBV6-2 or TRBV6-3 to TRBJ2-5, with 7 bases aligning to TRBD2. This TCR came from a male donor with ankylosing spondylitis. The sample was blood, either unsorted or a sorted T cell fraction (not recorded which). DNA of the CDR3: TGTGCCAGCAGTTGGACTAGAGAGACCCAGTACTTC. Protein sequence: CASSWTRETQYF.